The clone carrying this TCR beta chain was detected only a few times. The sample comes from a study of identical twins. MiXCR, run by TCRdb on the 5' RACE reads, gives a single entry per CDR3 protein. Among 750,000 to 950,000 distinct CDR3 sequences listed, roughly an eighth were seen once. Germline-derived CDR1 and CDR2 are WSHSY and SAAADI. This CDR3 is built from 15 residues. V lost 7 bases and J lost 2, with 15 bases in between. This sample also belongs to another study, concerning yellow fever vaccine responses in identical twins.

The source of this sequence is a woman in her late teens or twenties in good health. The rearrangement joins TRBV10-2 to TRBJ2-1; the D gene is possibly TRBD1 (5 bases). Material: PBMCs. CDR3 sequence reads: CASNMNPTAYNEQFF. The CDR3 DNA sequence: TGCGCCAGCAATATGAATCCGACAGCCTACAATGAGCAGTTCTTC.